The subject of this entry is one TCR beta chain. This receptor's antigen is unknown. Qualities for individual bases were not recorded, and no much larger clone is one base off. This entry comes from a study of blood T cell repertoires in COVID-19 (dated by TCRdb to the early 2020s). As for the study more broadly: Collaborator samples came from the United States, Italy and Spain and covered acute and convalescent phases of COVID-19. The prospective study material was composed of cDNA or gDNA derived from T cells, B-cell-depleted T cells, or PBMCs. The dataset comprised deeply sampled blood TCRbeta repertoires from subjects exposed to, actively infected with, or recovered from COVID-19. The repertoires were released in a freely available public database meant as a resource for research on the immune response to SARS-CoV-2. The samples were drawn from two sources: the first 160 participants of the ongoing ImmuneRACE study, and approximately 1,300 subjects contributed by 6 global collaborators. A de-identified subject ID, COVID-19 status, age in years and sex were almost always included in the sample metadata. Where available, HLA class I and class II types were obtained from metadata supplied by the sample provider rather than from assay-based typing.

Collaborating institutions collected whole blood in K2EDTA tubes following their own protocols. For TCRbeta analysis, collaborators shipped samples as frozen whole blood, isolated PBMCs, or DNA extracted from either of those sample types. TCRbeta CDR3 regions were amplified from genomic DNA using the immunoSEQ Assay, a bias-controlled multiplex PCR. Under the source paper's analysis protocol: The number of nucleated cells in each sample was estimated from the amplification of reference gene primers within the assay. Sequence reads were collapsed and filtered to measure the absolute abundance of every unique TCRbeta CDR3 rearrangement. For each sample, productive Simpson clonality was calculated by taking the square root of Simpson's diversity index across productive rearrangements. TCRdb took over this immuneACCESS table, retaining in-frame rearrangements with V and J assigned. Such tables are incomplete; in checked studies, under half of the missing clones stem from an unresolved V gene, and the remainder is unexplained. D and trimming come from the DNA, and the V and J calls and clone size come from that table. Recorded for this sample are under 95,000 clones; around 90% of them occurred a single time. The ten largest clones capture roughly 5% of the sample.

The investigation overall reported the following: How much clinical and demographic metadata was included differed by source and by participant, and the metadata was provided uncurated.

From a lookup of the germline V gene, CDR1 and CDR2 are SGHRS and YFSETQ. Taken from cysteine to phenylalanine, the CDR3 has 13 residues. Kept here is only the CDR3 DNA, which spans 39 bases and is read in frame from base 1. Cut back by 0 bases and 14 bases, the V and J ends lie 16 bases apart. Sequencing used peripheral blood. The clonotype was recovered from a man aged 55 to 69 with acute or convalescent COVID-19. The rearranged segments are TRBV5-1 and TRBJ2-3, with TRBD2 perhaps the D gene, on 5 matching bases. The DNA sequence is as follows: TGCGCCAGCAGCTTGGGGGGAGACTATCGTCCGTATTTT. The encoded protein is CASSLGGDYRPYF.